The 3 T cell receptor beta chains listed next were all sequenced from one sample in a study of blood T cell repertoires in COVID-19. TCRdb keeps only in-frame clones here, not all; method: immunoSEQ multiplex PCR. Of more than 200,000 clones listed, 86% are singletons. Source material: peripheral blood. The receptors were gathered from a woman between 50 and 59 years old with COVID-19, enrolled during active disease.

The chain links TRBV5-1 to TRBJ1-1; TRBD1 agrees at 7 bases. CDR1 and CDR2 from the germline V gene are SGHRS and YFSETQ. Trimming took 0 bases from V and 1 from J; bases not matched to a gene: 0. The CDR3 is made up of 14 amino acids. CDR3 residues: CASSLGTGNTEAFF. The CDR3 DNA is TGCGCCAGCAGCTTGGGGACAGGGAACACTGAAGCTTTCTTT.

The sample holds one count of this clone. The gene calls are TRBV2 and TRBJ2-1; 14 nucleotides agree with TRBD2. With 6 bases clipped from V and 4 bases from J, the junction kept 5 bases outside the gene matches. CDR1 is SNHLY, CDR2 FYNNEI, per germline. CDR3 length: 16 residues. The CDR3 spells CASRGTSGGLYNEQFF. As DNA, the CDR3 is TGTGCCAGCAGGGGGACTAGCGGGGGCCTTTACAATGAGCAGTTCTTC. The full variable domain, completed using reference TRBV2 and TRBJ2-1, is EPEVTQTPSHQVTQMGQEVILRCVPISNHLYFYWYRQILGQKVEFLVSFYNNEISEKSEIFDDQFSVERPDGSNFTLKIRSTKLEDSAMYFCASRGTSGGLYNEQFFGPGTRLTVL.

The gene calls are TRBV28 and TRBJ2-5; 8 bases align to TRBD2. V was pared by 7 bases and J by 2 bases, with 6 bases of the junction left unmatched. Germline V gene data show CDR1 as MDHEN and CDR2 as SYDVKM. CDR3 length: 14 amino acids. The chain's CDR3 is CASTPGLEQETQYF. The CDR3, as DNA: TGTGCCAGCACCCCGGGACTAGAACAAGAGACCCAGTACTTC.